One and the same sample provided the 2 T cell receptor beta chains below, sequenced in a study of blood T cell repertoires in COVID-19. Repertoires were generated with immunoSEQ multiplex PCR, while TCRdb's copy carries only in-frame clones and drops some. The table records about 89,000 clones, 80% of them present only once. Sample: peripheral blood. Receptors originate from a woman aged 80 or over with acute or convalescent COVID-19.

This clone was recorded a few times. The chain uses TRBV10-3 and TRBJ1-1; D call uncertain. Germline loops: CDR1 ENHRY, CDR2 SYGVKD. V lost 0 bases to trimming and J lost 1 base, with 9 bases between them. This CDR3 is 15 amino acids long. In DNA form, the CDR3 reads TGTGCCATCAGTGAGTCCCCACGCGGGAACACTGAAGCTTTCTTT. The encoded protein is CAISESPRGNTEAFF.

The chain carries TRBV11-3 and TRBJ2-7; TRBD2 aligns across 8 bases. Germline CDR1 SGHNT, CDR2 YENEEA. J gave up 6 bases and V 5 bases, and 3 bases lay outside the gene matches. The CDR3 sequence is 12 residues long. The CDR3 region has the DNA TGTGCCAGCAGCCTTAGCGGGACCGAGCAGTACTTC. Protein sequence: CASSLSGTEQYF.